The rows below give T cell receptor beta chains drawn from one sample of a study of blood T cell repertoires in COVID-19. The method was immunoSEQ multiplex PCR; TCRdb's version includes in-frame clones alone and lacks a portion of them. The profile shows 250,000 to 300,000 clones, about 89% of them singletons. Input material: peripheral blood. The receptor source for this set is a middle-aged man with acute or convalescent COVID-19. CDR3s include the opening cysteine and the closing phenylalanine or tryptophan. The D gene is left open where the match is weak. Not all rows give a size; the values are once, few, many and, for expanded clones, a class.

clone_size j_call v_call d_call cdr3_nt cdr3_aa
- TRBJ1-6 TRBV11-1 - TGTGCCAGCAGCTTAGAAGAGGAGACGCCCCTCCACTTT CASSLEEETPLHF
- TRBJ1-5 TRBV12-5 - TGTGCTAGTGGACTTGGGGGGAACAATCAGCCCCAGCATTTT CASGLGGNNQPQHF
- TRBJ1-5 TRBV29-1 - TGCAGCGTTCAGGGGCCTAATCAGCCCCAGCATTTT CSVQGPNQPQHF
- TRBJ1-1 TRBV5-1 - TGCGCCAGCAGCCGAGCTATGAACACTGAAGCTTTCTTT CASSRAMNTEAFF
- TRBJ2-1 TRBV5-1 TRBD1 TGCGCCAGCAGCTTGGACAGGGGGCTGGACAATGAGCAGTTCTTC CASSLDRGLDNEQFF
- TRBJ1-6 TRBV10-3 TRBD1 TGTGCCATCAGCGACGCTTTCACAGGGGATTCACCCCTCCACTTT CAISDAFTGDSPLHF
- TRBJ1-6 TRBV2 TRBD1 TGTGCCAGGGGACTGACGGGACAGAGGGATTCACCCCTCCACTTT CARGLTGQRDSPLHF
- TRBJ1-2 TRBV19 TRBD1 TGTGCCAGCTCCCCAGGACAGGGGGCGCGAGGCTACACCTTC CASSPGQGARGYTF
- TRBJ2-1 TRBV4-2 - TGTGCCAGCAGCCAGAACGGTGGCTCCTACAATGAGCAGTTCTTC CASSQNGGSYNEQFF
- TRBJ2-7 TRBV6-6 TRBD1 TGTGCGAGCAGAAGTAAAGGACAGGGACACTACGAGCAGTACTTC CASRSKGQGHYEQYF
- TRBJ2-2 TRBV12-5 - TGTGCTAGTGAGACGCAGATAGGGGAGGAGACCGGGGAGCTGTTTTTT CASETQIGEETGELFF
- TRBJ2-3 TRBV30 - TGTGCCTGGGGCCCGTCGGCGGTCACAGATACGCAGTATTTT CAWGPSAVTDTQYF
- TRBJ1-1 TRBV4-2 - TGTGCCAGCAGAGGGGTCGTTCAGGGCGACACTGAAGCTTTCTTT CASRGVVQGDTEAFF
few TRBJ1-1 TRBV11-3 - TGTGCCAGCAGCTTTGGGGCGAACACTGAAGCTTTCTTT CASSFGANTEAFF
- TRBJ1-5 TRBV20-1 - TGCAGTGCTAGTCGAGGACTACGCAATCAGCCCCAGCATTTT CSASRGLRNQPQHF
- TRBJ1-6 TRBV6-6 - TGTGCCAGCAGTTATTCCGTCGCGTCACCCCTCCACTTT CASSYSVASPLHF
- TRBJ1-2 TRBV30 - TGTGCCTGGGCAACTCCAAACTATGGCTACACCTTC CAWATPNYGYTF
- TRBJ2-2 TRBV29-1 - TGCAGCGTTCCTACCCTAACCGGGGAGCTGTTTTTT CSVPTLTGELFF
- TRBJ1-2 TRBV12-3/TRBV12-4 TRBD1 TGTGCCAGCAGTAGGGACAGATGGGATGGCTACACCTTC CASSRDRWDGYTF
once TRBJ1-2 TRBV30 - TGTGCCTACTGGGGGGGGTCGGACTATGGCTACACCTTC CAYWGGSDYGYTF
- TRBJ1-1 TRBV25-1 TRBD1 TGTGCCAGCAGTGGCCGACAGGGGGTTACCACTGAAGCTTTCTTT CASSGRQGVTTEAFF
- TRBJ1-2 TRBV18 TRBD1 TGTGCCAGCTCACCCGGGACAGATCTCGCTGGCTACACCTTC CASSPGTDLAGYTF
- TRBJ1-3 TRBV2 - TGTGCCAGCAGTGGGAGGGAAATCACCATATATTTT CASSGREITIYF
- TRBJ2-1 TRBV7-2 - TGTGCCAGCAGAGTTGCCGGGACACCAACCTACAATGAGCAGTTCTTC CASRVAGTPTYNEQFF
- TRBJ1-6 TRBV5-1 - TGCGCCAGCAGCTTGGGCAGGGTAGATTCACCCCTCCACTTT CASSLGRVDSPLHF
- TRBJ1-2 TRBV5-1 TRBD1 TGCGCCAGCAGCCCCGGGACAGGGGTTATTAACTATGGCTACACCTTC CASSPGTGVINYGYTF
- TRBJ1-4 TRBV5-4 TRBD1 TGTGCCAGCAGCACTGGACAGGGTCGGGCAACTGGTGAAAAACTGTTTTTT CASSTGQGRATGEKLFF
- TRBJ1-1 TRBV5-4 TRBD1 TGTGCCAGCAGTTCCGGGACAGGGGGTAAAGGGGCTGAAGCTTTCTTT CASSSGTGGKGAEAFF
- TRBJ2-7 TRBV2 TRBD1 TGTGCCAGCAGTTTCAGGGGGACCTCCTACGAGCAGTACTTC CASSFRGTSYEQYF
- TRBJ1-2 TRBV11-2 TRBD1 TGTGCCAGCAGCTTCAGGGGGCCTACCAATGGCTACACCTTC CASSFRGPTNGYTF
- TRBJ2-1 TRBV18 - TGTGCCAGCTCACCACAGGGAGGCCACAATGAGCAGTTCTTC CASSPQGGHNEQFF
- TRBJ2-4 TRBV11-2 - TGTGCCAGCAGCTTTCGCACAGGCCAGGGCAAAAACATTCAGTACTTC CASSFRTGQGKNIQYF
- TRBJ1-4 TRBV19 - TGTGCCAGTAGTATAAACAGGAATGGAGAAAAACTGTTTTTT CASSINRNGEKLFF
once TRBJ1-3 TRBV18 TRBD1 TGTGCCAGCTCACTTTACCGGGACAGGGACTCTGGAAACACCATATATTTT CASSLYRDRDSGNTIYF
few TRBJ1-5 TRBV27 - TGTGCCAGCAGTCCACAGGGCTGGGGCAATCAGCCCCAGCATTTT CASSPQGWGNQPQHF
- TRBJ1-2 TRBV6-1 - TGTGCCAGCAGTGACAGGGCCTCTAATGGCTACACCTTC CASSDRASNGYTF
- TRBJ1-1 TRBV5-1 - TGCGCCAGCAGGCCAGGAAGTGGTTTGGTGAACACTGAAGCTTTCTTT CASRPGSGLVNTEAFF
- TRBJ1-2 TRBV12-3/TRBV12-4 - TGTGCCAGCAGTTTATCACGGTGGGGCTACACCTTC CASSLSRWGYTF
- TRBJ1-6 TRBV28 TRBD1 TGTGCCAGCTACCGGACAGGGGGGTCACCCCTCCACTTT CASYRTGGSPLHF
once TRBJ1-2 TRBV6-5 - TGTGCCAGCAATCGGGGGGGGTCGGAGGGCTACACCTTC CASNRGGSEGYTF
- TRBJ1-5 TRBV12-3/TRBV12-4 - TGTGCCAGCAGTTGGAGTACTCAGCCCCAGCATTTT CASSWSTQPQHF
- TRBJ1-5 TRBV4-1 - TGCGCCAGCAGCCGAATACCGGAGGGAACTAGCAATCAGCCCCAGCATTTT CASSRIPEGTSNQPQHF
- TRBJ1-1 TRBV10-3 - TGTGCCATCAGTGAGTCGAGGGGCAGGGGTCTCACTCTGAACACTGAAGCTTTCTTT CAISESRGRGLTLNTEAFF
- TRBJ2-1 TRBV2 - TGTGCCAGCAGTGCGGGTCTGGGCAATGAGCAGTTCTTC CASSAGLGNEQFF
- TRBJ1-1 TRBV30 - TGTGCCTGGAGTGAAGGACAGTTTGCACCTGGGTCCACTGAAGCTTTCTTT CAWSEGQFAPGSTEAFF
- TRBJ1-1 TRBV5-4 - TGTGCCAGCAGCAAATGGGCCGACACTGAAGCTTTCTTT CASSKWADTEAFF
- TRBJ2-7 TRBV29-1 - TGCAGCGTTGAGGAGGAGGCCTACGAGCAGTACTTC CSVEEEAYEQYF
- TRBJ1-2 TRBV5-4 - TGTGCCAGCAGCTCCGAGAGGAGGGACGTATATGGCTACACCTTC CASSSERRDVYGYTF
- TRBJ1-1 TRBV23-1 TRBD1 TGCGCCAGCAGTCAAGCCGGGACAGGGGGCCGAACTGAAGCTTTCTTT CASSQAGTGGRTEAFF
- TRBJ2-7 TRBV4-2 - TGTGCCAGCAGCCAAGGCGCGGGACAGTCCTACGAGCAGTACTTC CASSQGAGQSYEQYF
- TRBJ2-7 TRBV2 - TGTGCCAGCAAACTCGGCGGGATTCGGGTAAACGAGCAGTACTTC CASKLGGIRVNEQYF
- TRBJ1-2 TRBV2 - TGTGCCAGCAGTGAGGTCGGTGGCTACACCTTC CASSEVGGYTF
- TRBJ2-7 TRBV6-1 - TGTGCCAGCAGTGAAGCGCGGGGTCCCGGCGGAGGGGAGCAGTACTTC CASSEARGPGGGEQYF
- TRBJ2-4 TRBV6-5 TRBD1 TGTGCCAGCAGCAGCGACAGGGTGGGGAACATTCAGTACTTC CASSSDRVGNIQYF
- TRBJ2-3 TRBV3-1/TRBV3-2 - TGTGCCAGCAGCCAAGCTTTGGCGGGGCCCGCAGATACGCAGTATTTT CASSQALAGPADTQYF
- TRBJ2-3 TRBV6-1 - TGTGCCAGCAGTGACGTCATCGGGGCAGATACGCAGTATTTT CASSDVIGADTQYF
- TRBJ1-6 TRBV15 TRBD1 TGTGCCACCAGCAGAAAACAGGGGGGTAATTCACCCCTCCACTTT CATSRKQGGNSPLHF
- TRBJ1-2 TRBV3-1/TRBV3-2 TRBD1 TGTGCCAGCAGCCAACAGGCAGGGGGCGCGGGAAACACCTTC CASSQQAGGAGNTF
once TRBJ1-6 TRBV18 - TGTGCCAGCTCGCCCGCACAGGGAGGGGGATCACCCCTCCACTTT CASSPAQGGGSPLHF
- TRBJ2-3 TRBV3-1/TRBV3-2 - TGTGCCAGCAGCCGAGCAGGTACAGATACGCAGTATTTT CASSRAGTDTQYF